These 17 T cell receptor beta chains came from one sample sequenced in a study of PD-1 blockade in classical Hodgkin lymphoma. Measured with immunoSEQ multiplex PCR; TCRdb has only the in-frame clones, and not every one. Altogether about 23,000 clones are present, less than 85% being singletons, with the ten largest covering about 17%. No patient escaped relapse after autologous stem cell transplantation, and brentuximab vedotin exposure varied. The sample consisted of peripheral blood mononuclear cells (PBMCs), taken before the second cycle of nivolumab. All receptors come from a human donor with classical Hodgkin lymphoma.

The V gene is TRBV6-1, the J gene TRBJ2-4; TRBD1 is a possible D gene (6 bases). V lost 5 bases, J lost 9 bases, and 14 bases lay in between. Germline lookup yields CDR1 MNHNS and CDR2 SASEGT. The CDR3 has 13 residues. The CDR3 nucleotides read TGTGCCAGCAGTCAGGGGCCCCATGTCATTCAGTACTTC. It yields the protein CASSQGPHVIQYF.

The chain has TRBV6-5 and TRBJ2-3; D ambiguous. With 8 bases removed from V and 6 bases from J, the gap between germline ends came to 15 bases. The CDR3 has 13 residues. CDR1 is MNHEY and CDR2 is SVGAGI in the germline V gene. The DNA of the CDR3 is TGTGCCAGCTCTGGACCGCCCCGGGATACGCAGTATTTT. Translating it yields CASSGPPRDTQYF.

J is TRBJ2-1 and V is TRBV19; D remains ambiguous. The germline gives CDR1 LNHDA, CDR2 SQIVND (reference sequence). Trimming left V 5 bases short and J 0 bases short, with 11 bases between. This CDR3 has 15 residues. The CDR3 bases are TGTGCCAGTAGTCCCGACCCGAGCTCCTACAATGAGCAGTTCTTC. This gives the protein CASSPDPSSYNEQFF. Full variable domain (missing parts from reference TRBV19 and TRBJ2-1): DGGITQSPKYLFRKEGQNVTLSCEQNLNHDAMYWYRQDPGQGLRLIYYSQIVNDFQKGDIAEGYSVSREKKESFPLTVTSAQKNPTAFYLCASSPDPSSYNEQFFGPGTRLTVL.

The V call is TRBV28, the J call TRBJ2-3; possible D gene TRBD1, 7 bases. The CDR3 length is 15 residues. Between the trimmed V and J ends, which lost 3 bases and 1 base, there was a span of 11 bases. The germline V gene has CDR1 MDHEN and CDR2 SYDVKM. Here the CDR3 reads CASSFGGTGTDTQYF. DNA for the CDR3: TGTGCCAGCAGTTTCGGAGGGACAGGCACAGATACGCAGTATTTT.

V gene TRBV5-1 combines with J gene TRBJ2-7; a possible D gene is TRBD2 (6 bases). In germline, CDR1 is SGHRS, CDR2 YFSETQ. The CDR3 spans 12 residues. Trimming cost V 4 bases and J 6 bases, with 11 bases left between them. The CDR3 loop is CASSHGGAEQYF. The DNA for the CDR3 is TGCGCCAGCAGCCACGGAGGGGCCGAGCAGTACTTC.

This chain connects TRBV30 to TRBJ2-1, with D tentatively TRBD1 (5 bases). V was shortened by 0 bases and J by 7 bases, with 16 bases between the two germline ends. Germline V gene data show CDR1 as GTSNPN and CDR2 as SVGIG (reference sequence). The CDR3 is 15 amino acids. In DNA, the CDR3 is TGTGCCTGGAGTGTACGCAGGGCACCCCCAAATGAGCAGTTCTTC. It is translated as CAWSVRRAPPNEQFF.

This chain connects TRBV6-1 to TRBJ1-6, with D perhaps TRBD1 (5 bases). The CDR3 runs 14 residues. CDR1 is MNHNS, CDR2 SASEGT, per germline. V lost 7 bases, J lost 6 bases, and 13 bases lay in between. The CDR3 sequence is CASISDTRNSPLHF. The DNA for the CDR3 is TGTGCCAGCATCTCGGACACCCGTAATTCACCCCTCCACTTT.

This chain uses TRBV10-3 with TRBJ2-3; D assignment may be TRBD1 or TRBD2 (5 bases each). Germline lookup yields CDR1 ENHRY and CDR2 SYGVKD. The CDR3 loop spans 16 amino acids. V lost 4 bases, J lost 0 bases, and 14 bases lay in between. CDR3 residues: CAISVGTDRSTDTQYF. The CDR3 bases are TGTGCCATCAGTGTAGGGACGGACCGGAGCACAGATACGCAGTATTTT.

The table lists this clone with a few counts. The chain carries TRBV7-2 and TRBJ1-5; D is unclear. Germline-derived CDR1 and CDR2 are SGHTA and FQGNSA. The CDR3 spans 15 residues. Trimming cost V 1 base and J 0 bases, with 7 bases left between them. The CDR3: CASSLVGYSNQPQHF. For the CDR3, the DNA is TGTGCCAGCAGCTTAGTAGGTTATAGCAATCAGCCCCAGCATTTT.

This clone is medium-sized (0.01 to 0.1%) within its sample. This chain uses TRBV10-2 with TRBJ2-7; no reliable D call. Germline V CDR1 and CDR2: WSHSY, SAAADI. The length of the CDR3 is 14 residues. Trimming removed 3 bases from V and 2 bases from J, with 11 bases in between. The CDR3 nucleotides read TGCGCCAGCAGTGATATAGGGTGGGCCTACGAGCAGTACTTC. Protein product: CASSDIGWAYEQYF.

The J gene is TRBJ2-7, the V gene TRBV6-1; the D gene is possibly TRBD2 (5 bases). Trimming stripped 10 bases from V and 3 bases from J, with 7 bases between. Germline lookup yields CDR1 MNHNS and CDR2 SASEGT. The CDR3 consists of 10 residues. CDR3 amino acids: CATGNYEQYF. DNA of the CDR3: TGTGCCACCGGGAACTACGAGCAGTACTTC.

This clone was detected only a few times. The CDR3 DNA is TGTGCCAGCAGTAAAGACAGGGGAGGTTGGGTCAATGAGCAGTTCTTC. Its protein is CASSKDRGGWVNEQFF. The gene calls are TRBV2 and TRBJ2-1, with 8 bases that match TRBD1. The CDR3 extends over 16 amino acids. The germline V gene has CDR1 SNHLY and CDR2 FYNNEI. V shed 5 bases and J 6 bases; nucleotides not matched to a gene: 12.

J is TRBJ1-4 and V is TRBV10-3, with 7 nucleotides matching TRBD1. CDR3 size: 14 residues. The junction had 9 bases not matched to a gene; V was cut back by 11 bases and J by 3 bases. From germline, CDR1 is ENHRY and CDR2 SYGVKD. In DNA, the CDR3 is TGTGCCGCGGCGGGGGGGACAGCTAATGAAAAACTGTTTTTT. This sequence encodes CAAAGGTANEKLFF.

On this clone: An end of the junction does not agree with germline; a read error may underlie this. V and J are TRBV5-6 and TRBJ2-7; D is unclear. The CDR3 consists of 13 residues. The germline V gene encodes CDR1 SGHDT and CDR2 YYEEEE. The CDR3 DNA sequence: TGTGCCAGCAGCTCTTTGATCTCCGACGAGCAGTACTTC. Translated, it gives CASSSLISDEQYF.

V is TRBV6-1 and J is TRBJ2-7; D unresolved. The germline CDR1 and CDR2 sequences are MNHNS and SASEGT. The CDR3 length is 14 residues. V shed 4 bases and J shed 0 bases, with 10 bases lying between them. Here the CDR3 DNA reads TGTGCCAGCAGTGTCTTTGGGGACTCCTACGAGCAGTACTTC. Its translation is CASSVFGDSYEQYF.

CDR3 amino acids: CASLTGASGYTF. DNA for the CDR3: TGTGCCAGCCTAACAGGGGCGAGTGGCTACACCTTC. V is TRBV6-5 and J is TRBJ1-2; 7 bases fit TRBD1. CDR1 is MNHEY and CDR2 is SVGAGI in the germline V gene. The V segment lost 8 bases and the J segment 7 bases; nucleotides outside the gene matches: 7. The CDR3 spans 12 residues.

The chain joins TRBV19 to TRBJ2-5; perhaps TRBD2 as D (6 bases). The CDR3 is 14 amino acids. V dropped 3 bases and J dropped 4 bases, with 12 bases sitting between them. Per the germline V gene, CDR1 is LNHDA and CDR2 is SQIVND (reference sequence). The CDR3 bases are TGTGCCAGTAGTATTGGGGGGTTGAGAGAGACCCAGTACTTC. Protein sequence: CASSIGGLRETQYF.